This TCR beta chain was recorded in a study of blood T cell repertoires in COVID-19. Study background: Material from acute and convalescent COVID-19 was sourced from the United States, Italy and Spain. PBMCs, B-cell-depleted T cells, or T cells were the source of the cDNA or gDNA that made up the material.

In the authors' methods: Using reference gene primer amplification, nucleated cell counts were estimated. Method: immunoSEQ multiplex PCR; TCRdb's copy keeps in-frame clones and lacks some. D and trimming come from the DNA, and the V and J calls and clone size come from that table. The table shows a few hundred thousand clones, with more than 80% occurring only once. V shed 3 bases and J 4 bases; nucleotides not matched to a gene: 5. Germline V CDR1 and CDR2: DFQATT, SNEGSKA (reference sequence). The CDR3 runs to 14 residues. This TCR came from a woman aged 25 to 39 with active or convalescent COVID-19. The V call is TRBV20-1, the J call TRBJ1-1; 10 positions agree with TRBD1. Sequenced sample: peripheral blood. The CDR3 coding sequence is TGCAGTGCTAGTGCTCGGACAGGGGGCACTGAAGCTTTCTTT. Translated, it gives CSASARTGGTEAFF.